Each of the 8 T cell receptor beta chains below was sequenced from the same sample in a study of CD8 T cells in Susac syndrome. Reverse transcription used about 0.45 to 1 ug RNA and random hexamers. Each CDR3 protein gets one entry after TCRdb re-called the immunoSEQ multiplex PCR reads with MiXCR. Of about 94,000 distinct CDR3 sequences detected, about 93% appear once; the ten largest clones hold approximately 0.3%. Input material: CD4+ T cells from PBMCs. The receptors were sampled from a human donor with Susac syndrome.

This rearrangement joins TRBV7-6 to TRBJ1-1; D is undetermined. V shed 2 bases and J shed 0 bases, with 13 bases lying between them. Germline CDR1 is SGHVS and CDR2 is FNYEAQ. CDR3 length: 16 amino acids. The CDR3 region is CASSLSHDWMNTEAFF. CDR3 DNA: TGTGCCAGCAGCTTATCCCACGACTGGATGAACACTGAAGCTTTCTTT.

The gene calls are TRBV24-1 and TRBJ2-1; possibly TRBD1 for D (5 bases). Trimming removed 6 bases from V and 15 bases from J, with 14 bases in between. Germline V CDR1 and CDR2: KGHDR, SFDVKD. This CDR3 is built from 11 residues. The CDR3 sequence is CATSSRDRMFF. The CDR3 bases are TGTGCCACCAGTTCAAGAGACAGAATGTTCTTC.

The chain combines TRBV5-6 with TRBJ1-5; 7 bases align to TRBD1. V was clipped by 3 bases and J by 3 bases; unmatched bases: 9. This CDR3 spans 16 amino acids. Germline V CDR1 and CDR2: SGHDT, YYEEEE. CDR3 bases: TGTGCCAGCAGCTACTCCGGGACAGTCTACAATCAGCCCCAGCATTTT. Translated, it gives CASSYSGTVYNQPQHF.

This rearrangement joins TRBV12-3 or TRBV12-4 to TRBJ2-1; D gene unclear. The CDR3 sequence is 10 residues long. V gave up 3 bases and J gave up 10 bases, with 4 bases separating them. The CDR3 bases are TGTGCCAGCAGTTTTGTGGAGCAGTTCTTC. Protein product: CASSFVEQFF.

This clonotype has a single count. V and J are TRBV6-2 or TRBV6-3 and TRBJ1-2; the D gene is possibly TRBD1 (6 bases). The CDR3 consists of 16 residues. Germline assignment: CDR1 MNHEY and CDR2 SVGEGT. Trimming took off 6 bases at V and 2 bases at J, with 19 bases between the two ends. The CDR3 is CASSLFRGPTNYGYTF. In DNA form, the CDR3 reads TGTGCCAGCAGCCTCTTTCGGGGGCCTACGAACTATGGCTACACCTTC.

J is TRBJ2-5 and V is TRBV5-1, with D perhaps TRBD1 (6 bases). The V end was cut by 2 bases, the J end by 4 bases, with 9 bases between. The CDR3 is 13 residues long. Germline values: CDR1 SGHRS, CDR2 YFSETQ. DNA of the CDR3: TGCGCCAGCAGCTTTGTAGGGGGAGAGACCCAGTACTTC. Translation: CASSFVGGETQYF.

V is TRBV29-1 and J is TRBJ2-2; D is ambiguous. The germline CDR1 and CDR2 sequences are SQVTM and ANQGSEA. CDR3 length: 12 residues. Deletions cut 3 bases from V and 7 bases from J, with 9 bases between. The CDR3 nucleotides read TGCAGCGTTGAGTCGGAAATCGGGGAGCTGTTTTTT. This translates into CSVESEIGELFF.

The V gene is TRBV19, the J gene TRBJ1-2; 7 bases are shared with TRBD1. Germline CDR1 LNHDA, CDR2 SQIVND (reference sequence). CDR3 length: 14 residues. The trim removed 4 bases at V and 4 bases at J, leaving 6 bases unmatched. CDR3 nucleotides: TGTGCCAGTAGTAGAGGGACAGAAGCCTATGGCTACACCTTC. Translation gives CASSRGTEAYGYTF.